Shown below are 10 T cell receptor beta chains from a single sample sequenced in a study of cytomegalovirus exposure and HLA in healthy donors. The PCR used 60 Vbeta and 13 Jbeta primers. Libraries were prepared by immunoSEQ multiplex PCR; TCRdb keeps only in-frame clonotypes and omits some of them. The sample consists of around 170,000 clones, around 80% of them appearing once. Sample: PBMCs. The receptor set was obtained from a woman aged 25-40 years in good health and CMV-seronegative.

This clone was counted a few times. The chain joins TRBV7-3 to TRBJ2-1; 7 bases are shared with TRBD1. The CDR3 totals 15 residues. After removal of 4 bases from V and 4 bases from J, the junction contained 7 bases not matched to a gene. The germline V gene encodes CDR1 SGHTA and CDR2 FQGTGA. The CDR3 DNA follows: TGTGCCAGCAGCTCTCCGGGACAGAAGTACAATGAGCAGTTCTTC. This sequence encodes CASSSPGQKYNEQFF.

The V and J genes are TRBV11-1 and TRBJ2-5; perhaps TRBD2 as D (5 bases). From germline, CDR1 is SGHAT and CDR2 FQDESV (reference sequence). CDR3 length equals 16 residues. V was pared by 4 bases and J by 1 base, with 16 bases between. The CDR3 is CASSSGLLGAQETQYF. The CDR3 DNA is TGTGCCAGCAGCTCCGGACTGCTAGGCGCCCAAGAGACCCAGTACTTC. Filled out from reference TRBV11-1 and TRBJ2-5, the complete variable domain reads EAEVAQSPRYKITEKSQAVAFWCDPISGHATLYWYRQILGQGPELLVQFQDESVVDDSQLPKDRFSAERLKGVDSTLKIQPAELGDSAMYLCASSSGLLGAQETQYFGPGTRLLVL.

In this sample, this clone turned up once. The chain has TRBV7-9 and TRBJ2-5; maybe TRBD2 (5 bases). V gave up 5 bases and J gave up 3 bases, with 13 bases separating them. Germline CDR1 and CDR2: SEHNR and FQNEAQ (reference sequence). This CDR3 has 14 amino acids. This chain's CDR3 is CASSAPREKETQYF. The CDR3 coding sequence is TGTGCCAGCAGCGCACCGAGGGAAAAAGAGACCCAGTACTTC.

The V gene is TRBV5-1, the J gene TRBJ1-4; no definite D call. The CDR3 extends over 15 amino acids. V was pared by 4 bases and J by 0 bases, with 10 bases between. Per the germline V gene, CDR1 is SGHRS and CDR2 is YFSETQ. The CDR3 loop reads CASSRTGTTNEKLFF. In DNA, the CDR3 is TGCGCCAGCAGCAGGACTGGCACAACTAATGAAAAACTGTTTTTT. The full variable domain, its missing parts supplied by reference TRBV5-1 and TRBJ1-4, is KAGVTQTPRYLIKTRGQQVTLSCSPISGHRSVSWYQQTPGQGLQFLFEYFSETQRNKGNFPGRFSGRQFSNSRSEMNVSTLELGDSALYLCASSRTGTTNEKLFFGSGTQLSVL.

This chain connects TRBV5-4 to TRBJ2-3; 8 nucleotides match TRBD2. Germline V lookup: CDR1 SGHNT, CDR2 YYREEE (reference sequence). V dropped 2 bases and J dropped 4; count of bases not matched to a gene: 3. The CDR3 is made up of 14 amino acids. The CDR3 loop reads CASSLAGVADTQYF. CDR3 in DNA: TGTGCCAGCAGCTTAGCGGGGGTGGCAGATACGCAGTATTTT.

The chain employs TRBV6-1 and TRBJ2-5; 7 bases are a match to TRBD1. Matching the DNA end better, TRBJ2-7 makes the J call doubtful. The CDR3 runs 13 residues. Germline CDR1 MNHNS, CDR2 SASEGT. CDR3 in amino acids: CASSRGYSYEQYF. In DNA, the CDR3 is TGTGCCAGCAGCAGGGGGTACTCCTACGAGCAGTACTTC.

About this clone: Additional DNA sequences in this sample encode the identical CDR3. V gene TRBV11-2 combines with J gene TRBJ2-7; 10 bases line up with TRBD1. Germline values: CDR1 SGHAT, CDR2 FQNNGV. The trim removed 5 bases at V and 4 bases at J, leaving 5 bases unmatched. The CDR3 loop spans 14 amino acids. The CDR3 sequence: CASSAGTGAYEQYF. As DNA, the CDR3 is TGTGCCAGCAGCGCCGGGACAGGGGCGTACGAGCAGTACTTC.

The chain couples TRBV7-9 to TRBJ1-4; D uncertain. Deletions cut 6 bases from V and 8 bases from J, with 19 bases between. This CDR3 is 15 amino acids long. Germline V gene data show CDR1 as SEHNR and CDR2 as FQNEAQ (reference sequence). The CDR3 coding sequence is TGTGCCAGCAGTGAGATACGAGGAGCTGGGGAAAAACTGTTTTTT. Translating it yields CASSEIRGAGEKLFF.

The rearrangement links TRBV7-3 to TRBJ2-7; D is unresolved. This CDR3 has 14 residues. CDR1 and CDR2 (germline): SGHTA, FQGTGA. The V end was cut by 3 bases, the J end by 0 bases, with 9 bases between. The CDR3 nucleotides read TGTGCCAGCAGCTTCTATGGTCCCTCCTACGAGCAGTACTTC. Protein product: CASSFYGPSYEQYF.

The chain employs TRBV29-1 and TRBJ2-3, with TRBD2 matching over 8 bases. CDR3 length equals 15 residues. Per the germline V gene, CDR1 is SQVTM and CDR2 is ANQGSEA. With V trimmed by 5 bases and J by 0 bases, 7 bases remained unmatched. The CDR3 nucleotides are TGCAGCGTTTTGGCCGGGGGGGCTAGCACAGATACGCAGTATTTT. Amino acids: CSVLAGGASTDTQYF.